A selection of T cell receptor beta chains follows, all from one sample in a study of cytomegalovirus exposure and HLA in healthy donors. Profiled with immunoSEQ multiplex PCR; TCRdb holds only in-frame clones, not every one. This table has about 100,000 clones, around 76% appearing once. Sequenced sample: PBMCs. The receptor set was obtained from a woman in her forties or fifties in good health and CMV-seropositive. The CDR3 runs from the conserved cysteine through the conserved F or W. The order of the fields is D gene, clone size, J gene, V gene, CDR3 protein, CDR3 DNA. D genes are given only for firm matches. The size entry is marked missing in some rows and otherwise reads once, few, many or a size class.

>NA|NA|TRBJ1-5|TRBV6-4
CASRSMAMTGWDQPQHF
TGTGCCAGCAGAAGCATGGCTATGACAGGATGGGATCAGCCCCAGCATTTT
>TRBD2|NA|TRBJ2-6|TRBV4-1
CASSQGLAGAGANVLTF
TGCGCCAGCAGCCAAGGGCTAGCGGGAGCTGGGGCCAACGTCCTGACTTTC
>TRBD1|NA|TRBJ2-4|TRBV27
CASSPSPGQKNIQYF
TGTGCCAGCAGTCCGTCGCCGGGACAGAAAAACATTCAGTACTTC
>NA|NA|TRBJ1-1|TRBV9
CASSLGRANTEAFF
TGTGCCAGCAGCCTCGGCAGGGCGAACACTGAAGCTTTCTTT
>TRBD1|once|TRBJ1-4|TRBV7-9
CASSPGGTEEKLFF
TGTGCCAGCAGCCCGGGGGGGACAGAGGAAAAACTGTTTTTT
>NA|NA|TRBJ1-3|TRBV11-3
CASSRSSGLRLLSGNTIYF
TGTGCCAGCAGCCGTTCTTCAGGACTCCGACTTCTCTCTGGAAACACCATATATTTT
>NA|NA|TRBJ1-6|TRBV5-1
CASSTGQRNSPLHF
TGCGCCAGCAGCACCGGACAGAGGAATTCACCCCTCCACTTT
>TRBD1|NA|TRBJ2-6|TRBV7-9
CASSLGSTGGETGANVLTF
TGTGCCAGCAGCTTAGGATCGACAGGGGGGGAAACTGGGGCCAACGTCCTGACTTTC
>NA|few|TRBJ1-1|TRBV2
CASRREHLNTEAFF
TGTGCCAGCAGGCGGGAACATCTAAACACTGAAGCTTTCTTT
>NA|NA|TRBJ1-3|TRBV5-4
CASSLVDSLSGNTIYF
TGTGCCAGCAGCTTGGTGGACAGCCTCTCTGGAAACACCATATATTTT
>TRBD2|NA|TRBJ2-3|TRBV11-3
CASSSRTSGVGDTQYF
TGTGCCAGCAGCTCCCGGACTAGCGGGGTGGGAGATACGCAGTATTTT
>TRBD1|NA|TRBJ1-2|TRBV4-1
CASSQPGGRYGYTF
TGCGCCAGCAGCCAACCAGGGGGACGGTATGGCTACACCTTC
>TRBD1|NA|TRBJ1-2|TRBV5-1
CASSLTGLGYTF
TGCGCCAGCAGCCTGACAGGGTTGGGCTACACCTTC
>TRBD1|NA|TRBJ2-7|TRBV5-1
CASSRDRRYEQYF
TGCGCCAGCAGCAGGGACAGGCGCTACGAGCAGTACTTC
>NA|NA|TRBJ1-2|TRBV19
CASNLGGTNYGYTF
TGTGCCAGTAATCTAGGGGGAACCAACTATGGCTACACCTTC
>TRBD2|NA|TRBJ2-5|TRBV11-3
CASSLGRSGRGETQYF
TGTGCCAGCAGCCTGGGGAGAAGCGGGAGGGGGGAGACCCAGTACTTC
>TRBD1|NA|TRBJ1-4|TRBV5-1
CASSLGEGARNEKLFF
TGCGCCAGCAGCTTGGGAGAGGGGGCCCGCAATGAAAAACTGTTTTTT
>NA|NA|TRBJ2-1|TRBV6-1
CASSAQTLHNEQFF
TGTGCCAGCAGTGCGCAGACACTCCACAATGAGCAGTTCTTC
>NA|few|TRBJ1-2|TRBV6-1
CASSPLRENYGYTF
TGTGCCAGCAGTCCCCTGAGGGAGAACTATGGCTACACCTTC
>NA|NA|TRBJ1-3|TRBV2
CASSNGRGQSGNTIYF
TGTGCCAGCAGCAACGGACGGGGTCAGTCTGGAAACACCATATATTTT
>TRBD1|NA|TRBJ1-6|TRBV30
CAWSVRGDRGPISPLHF
TGTGCCTGGAGTGTAAGGGGGGACAGGGGGCCCATTTCACCCCTCCACTTT
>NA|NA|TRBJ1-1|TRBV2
CASSEAGQGDTEAFF
TGTGCCAGCAGTGAAGCGGGGCAGGGTGACACTGAAGCTTTCTTT
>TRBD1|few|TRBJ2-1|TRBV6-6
CASGPGTGAYNEQFF
TGTGCCAGCGGCCCCGGGACAGGGGCGTACAATGAGCAGTTCTTC
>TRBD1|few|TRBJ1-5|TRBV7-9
CASGPTGGDQPQHF
TGTGCCAGCGGACCGACAGGGGGCGATCAGCCCCAGCATTTT
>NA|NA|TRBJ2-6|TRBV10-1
CASLTASSGANVLTF
TGCGCCAGCCTCACAGCTTCCTCTGGGGCCAACGTCCTGACTTTC
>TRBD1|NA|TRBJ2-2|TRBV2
CASRLSGTANTGELFF
TGTGCCAGCAGACTATCGGGGACAGCGAACACCGGGGAGCTGTTTTTT
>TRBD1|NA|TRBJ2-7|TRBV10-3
CAISETGQGHDEQYF
TGTGCCATCAGTGAGACGGGACAGGGTCACGACGAGCAGTACTTC
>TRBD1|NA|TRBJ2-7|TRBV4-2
CASSYMQGASYEQYF
TGTGCCAGCAGCTACATGCAGGGGGCGTCCTACGAGCAGTACTTC
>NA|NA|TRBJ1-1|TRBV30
CAWSVLGTSQAFF
TGTGCCTGGAGTGTACTTGGTACTTCGCAAGCTTTCTTT
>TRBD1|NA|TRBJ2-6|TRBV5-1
CASSRTGTGANVLTF
TGCGCCAGCAGCCGGACAGGGACTGGGGCCAACGTCCTGACTTTC
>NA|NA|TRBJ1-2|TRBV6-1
CASSPETSYGYTF
TGTGCCAGCAGTCCCGAGACTAGCTATGGCTACACCTTC
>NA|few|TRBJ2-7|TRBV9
CASSGTASYEQYF
TGTGCCAGCAGCGGAACAGCCTCCTACGAGCAGTACTTC
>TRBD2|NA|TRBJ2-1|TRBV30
CAWSSGGEEQFF
TGTGCCTGGAGTTCGGGAGGAGAGGAGCAGTTCTTC
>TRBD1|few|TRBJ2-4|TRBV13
CASSPPGGAAKNIQYF
TGTGCCAGCAGCCCCCCAGGGGGCGCCGCCAAAAACATTCAGTACTTC
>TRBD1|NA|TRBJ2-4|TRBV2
CASSVVQGGRGYF
TGTGCCAGCAGTGTTGTACAGGGGGGTCGGGGGTACTTC
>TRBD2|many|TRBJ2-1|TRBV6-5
CAPRAGAEGFF
TGTGCCCCCAGGGCGGGAGCCGAGGGGTTCTTC
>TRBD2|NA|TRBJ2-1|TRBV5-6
CASSLELAGGLSYNEQFF
TGTGCCAGCAGCTTGGAGCTAGCGGGGGGCCTATCCTACAATGAGCAGTTCTTC
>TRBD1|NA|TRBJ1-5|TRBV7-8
CASGTGANQPQHF
TGTGCCAGCGGGACAGGGGCCAATCAGCCCCAGCATTTT
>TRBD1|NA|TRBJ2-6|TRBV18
CASSTRQGPSSSGANVLTF
TGTGCCAGCTCAACTCGACAGGGACCCTCCTCCTCTGGGGCCAACGTCCTGACTTTC
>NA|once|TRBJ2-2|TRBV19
CASSIDGANTGELFF
TGTGCCAGTAGTATAGACGGGGCGAACACCGGGGAGCTGTTTTTT
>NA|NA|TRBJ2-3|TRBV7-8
CASSFDRGSGTF
TGTGCCAGCAGCTTTGATAGGGGGTCGGGGACTTTT
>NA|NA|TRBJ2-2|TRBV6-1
CASDRGNTGELFF
TGTGCCAGCGACAGAGGGAACACCGGGGAGCTGTTTTTT
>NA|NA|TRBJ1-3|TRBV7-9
CASSSTTNSGNTIYF
TGTGCCAGCAGCTCGACAACCAACTCTGGAAACACCATATATTTT
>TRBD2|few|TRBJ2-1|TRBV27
CASSLMAGGANEQFF
TGTGCCAGCAGTTTAATGGCGGGAGGGGCTAATGAGCAGTTCTTC
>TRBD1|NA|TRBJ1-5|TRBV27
CASSWQQGNQPQHF
TGTGCCAGCAGTTGGCAACAGGGGAATCAGCCCCAGCATTTT
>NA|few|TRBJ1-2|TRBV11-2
CASSLDRVYGYTF
TGTGCCAGCAGCTTAGACAGGGTCTATGGCTACACCTTC
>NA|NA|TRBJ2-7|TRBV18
CASSPNQGNEQYF
TGTGCCAGCTCACCAAACCAGGGTAACGAGCAGTACTTC
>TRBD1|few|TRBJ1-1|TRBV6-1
CASSGHRGRWENTEAFF
TGTGCCAGCAGTGGCCACAGGGGGCGTTGGGAGAACACTGAAGCTTTCTTT